These 22 T cell receptor beta chains share one sample of origin, sequenced in a study of monozygotic twins with inflammatory bowel disease. Each CDR3 protein gets one entry in TCRdb, which reprocessed the 5' RACE reads and gives no DNA. This table lists around 190,000 distinct CDR3 sequences. Material for sequencing was blood. These receptors originate from a human donor with ulcerative colitis or Crohn's disease, or a healthy co-twin of an affected twin (not recorded which).

The rearrangement links TRBV12-3 or TRBV12-4 to TRBJ1-6. This CDR3 region has 15 residues. This CDR3 is CASSLRQYYNSPLHF.

This rearrangement joins TRBV10-3 to TRBJ1-1; checking the TCRdb D call of TRBD1 is not possible without DNA. Germline CDR1 ENHRY, CDR2 SYGVKD. This CDR3 has 15 residues. CDR3: CAISGSGTGNTEAFF.

The CDR3 loop reads CASSWTSGVNEQFF. This chain uses TRBV5-1 with TRBJ2-1; TCRdb names TRBD2, which stays unverified in the absence of DNA. Germline lookup yields CDR1 SGHRS and CDR2 YFSETQ. This CDR3 comprises 14 residues.

The genes are TRBV7-9 and TRBJ1-2; TCRdb names TRBD1, which stays unverified in the absence of DNA. This CDR3 contains 14 residues. Per germline, CDR1 SEHNR and CDR2 FQNEAQ (reference sequence). CDR3 residues: CASSPRQGRGGYTF.

The rearrangement joins TRBV2 to TRBJ1-4; as DNA is missing, the TRBD1 call by TCRdb cannot be tested. Germline assignment: CDR1 SNHLY and CDR2 FYNNEI. The CDR3 is made up of 13 amino acids. The CDR3 here is CASTRGLWEKLFF.

The chain carries TRBV5-4 and TRBJ2-1. This CDR3 spans 15 amino acids. CDR1 SGHNT and CDR2 YYREEE come from the germline V gene (reference sequence). Here the CDR3 reads CASSLRKSSLNEQFF.

The chain combines TRBV25-1 with TRBJ2-3. This CDR3 has 14 residues. CDR1 and CDR2 from the germline V gene are MGHDK and SYGVNS. CDR3 amino acids: CASSESSATDTQYF.

The chain couples TRBV5-5 to TRBJ2-7. CDR3 size: 14 residues. Germline V lookup: CDR1 SGHKS, CDR2 YYEKEE (reference sequence). The CDR3 here is CASSLEPASYEQYF.

The J gene is TRBJ2-5, the V gene TRBV5-1; absent DNA, TCRdb's TRBD1 call cannot be checked. The CDR3 is 15 residues long. Germline V lookup: CDR1 SGHRS, CDR2 YFSETQ. CDR3 amino acids: CASTPGTGIIETQYF. Supplemented by reference TRBV5-1 and TRBJ2-5, the full variable domain reads KAGVTQTPRYLIKTRGQQVTLSCSPISGHRSVSWYQQTPGQGLQFLFEYFSETQRNKGNFPGRFSGRQFSNSRSEMNVSTLELGDSALYLCASTPGTGIIETQYFGPGTRLLVL.

The chain has TRBV5-5 and TRBJ1-1; TCRdb proposes TRBD1, but this gene call is untestable without DNA. This CDR3 is built from 13 residues. In germline, CDR1 is SGHKS, CDR2 YYEKEE (reference sequence). The CDR3: CASRSDRGQRAFF.

The chain has TRBV6-5 and TRBJ2-2; the D gene TCRdb calls, TRBD1, cannot be checked with no DNA. Germline CDR1 MNHEY, CDR2 SVGAGI. The CDR3 totals 14 residues. The CDR3 is CASSYGGGTGELFF.

The chain is built from TRBV5-1 and TRBJ1-4; TCRdb's D call of TRBD1 is untestable without DNA. CDR3 size: 15 residues. The V gene's germline CDR1 is SGHRS and CDR2 YFSETQ. The CDR3 spells CASRPAGVAGEKLFF.

The rearrangement joins TRBV7-9 to TRBJ2-3; TCRdb selects TRBD2, and the lack of DNA leaves this call unchecked. The CDR3 has 14 residues. From germline, CDR1 is SEHNR and CDR2 FQNEAQ (reference sequence). The CDR3 sequence is CASSLWESTDTQYF.

The J gene is TRBJ1-1, the V gene TRBV4-2; lacking DNA, the TRBD1 call made by TCRdb goes unchecked. The CDR3 extends over 15 amino acids. Germline lookup yields CDR1 LGHNA and CDR2 YNFKEQ. Here the CDR3 reads CASSHARTGGLEAFF.

V and J are TRBV6-1 and TRBJ2-2; TCRdb's D call, TRBD2, is unchecked because there is no DNA. The germline gives CDR1 MNHNS, CDR2 SASEGT. CDR3 length: 15 amino acids. This CDR3 is CASSAGTTLSGELFF.

The V call is TRBV5-5, the J call TRBJ1-2. The CDR3 is 14 residues long. The germline gives CDR1 SGHKS, CDR2 YYEKEE (reference sequence). The CDR3 sequence: CASSREQGVYGHTF. The complete variable domain, with remaining parts taken from reference TRBV5-5 and TRBJ1-2, reads DAGVTQSPTHLIKTRGQQVTLRCSPISGHKSVSWYQQVLGQGPQFIFQYYEKEERGRGNFPDRFSARQFPNYSSELNVNALLLGDSALYLCASSREQGVYGHTFGSGTRLTVV.

The chain carries TRBV10-2 and TRBJ1-5; without DNA, the TCRdb call of TRBD1 cannot be checked. Germline CDR1 WSHSY, CDR2 SAAADI. This CDR3 contains 14 residues. CDR3 in amino acids: CASRDRDTHQPQHF.

The V gene is TRBV2, the J gene TRBJ2-7; the TCRdb call, TRBD1, lacks DNA for checking. Germline CDR1 is SNHLY and CDR2 is FYNNEI. The CDR3 has 12 residues. This CDR3 is CASSWGVGEQYF. Based on the CDR3 plus reference TRBV2 and TRBJ2-7, the full variable domain is EPEVTQTPSHQVTQMGQEVILRCVPISNHLYFYWYRQILGQKVEFLVSFYNNEISEKSEIFDDQFSVERPDGSNFTLKIRSTKLEDSAMYFCASSWGVGEQYFGPGTRLTVT.

The V call is TRBV7-9, the J call TRBJ1-1. The germline V gene encodes CDR1 SEHNR and CDR2 FQNEAQ (reference sequence). The CDR3 runs to 16 residues. Here the CDR3 reads CASSFRGGFPNTEAFF.

The J gene is TRBJ1-2, the V gene TRBV6-5. There are 12 residues in the CDR3. The germline gives CDR1 MNHEY, CDR2 SVGAGI. CDR3 loop: CASSSLAKGYTF.

The CDR3 protein is CAISHRDRGYEQYF. The chain employs TRBV10-3 and TRBJ2-7; as DNA is missing, the TRBD1 call by TCRdb cannot be tested. The germline CDR1 and CDR2 sequences are ENHRY and SYGVKD. This CDR3 comprises 14 residues.

The CDR3 loop is CASSEWDRPNSPLHF. The genes are TRBV9 and TRBJ1-6; as DNA is missing, the TRBD1 call by TCRdb cannot be tested. This CDR3 comprises 15 residues. CDR1 is SGDLS and CDR2 is YYNGEE in the germline V gene.